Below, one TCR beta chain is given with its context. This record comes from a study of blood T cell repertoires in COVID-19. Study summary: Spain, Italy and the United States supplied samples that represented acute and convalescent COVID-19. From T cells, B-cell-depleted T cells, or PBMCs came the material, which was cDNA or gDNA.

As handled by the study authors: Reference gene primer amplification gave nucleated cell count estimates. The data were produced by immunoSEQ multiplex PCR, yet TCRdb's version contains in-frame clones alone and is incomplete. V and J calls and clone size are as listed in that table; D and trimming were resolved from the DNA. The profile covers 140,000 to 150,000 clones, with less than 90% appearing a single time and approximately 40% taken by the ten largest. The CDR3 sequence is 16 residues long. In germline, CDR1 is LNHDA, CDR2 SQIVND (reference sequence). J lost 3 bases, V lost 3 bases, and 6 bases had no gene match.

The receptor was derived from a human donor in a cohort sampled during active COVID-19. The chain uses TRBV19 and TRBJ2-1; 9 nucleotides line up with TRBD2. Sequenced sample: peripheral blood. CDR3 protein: CASSITAGGHYNEQFF. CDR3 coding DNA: TGTGCCAGTAGTATCACGGCGGGGGGGCACTACAATGAGCAGTTCTTC.